What follows describes a single T cell receptor (beta chain). Its target is unknown. The data derive from a study of T cell responses to AZD1222 COVID-19 vaccine. Profiled with immunoSEQ multiplex PCR; TCRdb holds only in-frame clones, not every one. The table has around 150,000 clones, about nine tenths seen once; the top ten hold about 3.4%. Notes on the study in general: Donors were largely white British and mainly female; clonal diversity was possibly underestimated.

Sequenced material: peripheral blood, taken on day 0 of AZD1222 vaccination. This clonotype originated in an adult in good health.

CDR3 coding DNA: TGTGCCAGCAGTTACTCACCAGGGCGCTTGACCTCTGAAGCTTTCTTT. Its protein product is CASSYSPGRLTSEAFF. V gene TRBV6-5 combines with J gene TRBJ1-1; perhaps TRBD1 as D (5 bases). CDR3 length: 16 residues. The germline V and J ends were trimmed by 0 bases and 6 bases, with 17 bases remaining between them. Germline CDR1 and CDR2: MNHEY and SVGAGI.